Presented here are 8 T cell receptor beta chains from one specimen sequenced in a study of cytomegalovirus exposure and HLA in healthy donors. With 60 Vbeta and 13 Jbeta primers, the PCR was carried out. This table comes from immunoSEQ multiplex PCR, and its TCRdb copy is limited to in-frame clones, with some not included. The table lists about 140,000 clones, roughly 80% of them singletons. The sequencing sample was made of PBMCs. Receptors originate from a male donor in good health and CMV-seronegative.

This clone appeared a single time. CDR3 DNA sequence: TGTGCCAGCAGAAACTCCAACACCGGGGAGCTGTTTTTT. It specifies CASRNSNTGELFF. The chain carries TRBV7-3 and TRBJ2-2; D call uncertain. Per germline, CDR1 SGHTA and CDR2 FQGTGA. The CDR3 contains 13 residues. With 6 bases removed from V and 2 bases from J, the gap between germline ends came to 7 bases.

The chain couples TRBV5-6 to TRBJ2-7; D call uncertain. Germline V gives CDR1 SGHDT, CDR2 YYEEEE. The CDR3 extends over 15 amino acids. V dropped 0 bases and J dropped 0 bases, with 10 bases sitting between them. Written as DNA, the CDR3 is TGTGCCAGCAGCTTGGGGAGAGTCTACTCCTACGAGCAGTACTTC. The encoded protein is CASSLGRVYSYEQYF.

This CDR3 reads CASSLTSGGIFSTDTQYF. The CDR3 DNA reads TGCGCCAGCAGCCTGACTAGCGGGGGGATATTTAGCACAGATACGCAGTATTTT. The chain uses TRBV5-1 and TRBJ2-3, with 13 bases fitting TRBD2. This CDR3 contains 18 residues. J was trimmed by 0 bases and V by 4 bases; bases with no gene match: 8. CDR1 is SGHRS, CDR2 YFSETQ, per germline.

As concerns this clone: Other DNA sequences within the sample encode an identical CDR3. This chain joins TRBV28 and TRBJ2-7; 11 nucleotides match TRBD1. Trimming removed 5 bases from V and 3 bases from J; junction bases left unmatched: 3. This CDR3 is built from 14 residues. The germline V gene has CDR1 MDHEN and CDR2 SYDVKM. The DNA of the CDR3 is TGTGCCAGCAGTCTCGGGACAGGGGGCTACGAGCAGTACTTC. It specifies CASSLGTGGYEQYF. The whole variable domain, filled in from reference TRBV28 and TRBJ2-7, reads DVKVTQSSRYLVKRTGEKVFLECVQDMDHENMFWYRQDPGLGLRLIYFSYDVKMKEKGDIPEGYSVSREKKERFSLILESASTNQTSMYLCASSLGTGGYEQYFGPGTRLTVT.

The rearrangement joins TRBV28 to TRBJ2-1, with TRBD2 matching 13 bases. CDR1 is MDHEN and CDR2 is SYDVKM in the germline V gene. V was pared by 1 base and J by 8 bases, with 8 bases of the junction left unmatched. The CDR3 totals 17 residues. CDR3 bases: TGTGCCAGCAGTTTATCTCTACTAGCGGGGGGGCGAGATGAGCAGTTCTTC. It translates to CASSLSLLAGGRDEQFF.

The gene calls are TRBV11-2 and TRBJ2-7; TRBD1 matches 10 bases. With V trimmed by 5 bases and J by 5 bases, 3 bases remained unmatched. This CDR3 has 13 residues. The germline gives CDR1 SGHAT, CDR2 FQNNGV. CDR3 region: CASSAGTGDEQYF. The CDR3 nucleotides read TGTGCCAGCAGCGCCGGGACAGGGGACGAGCAGTACTTC.

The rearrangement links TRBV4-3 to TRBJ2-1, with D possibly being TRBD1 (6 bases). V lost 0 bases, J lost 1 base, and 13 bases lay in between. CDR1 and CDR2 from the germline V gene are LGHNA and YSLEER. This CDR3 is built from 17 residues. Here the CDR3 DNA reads TGCGCCAGCAGCCAAGATATCTACAGGGTTTCCTACAATGAGCAGTTCTTC. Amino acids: CASSQDIYRVSYNEQFF.

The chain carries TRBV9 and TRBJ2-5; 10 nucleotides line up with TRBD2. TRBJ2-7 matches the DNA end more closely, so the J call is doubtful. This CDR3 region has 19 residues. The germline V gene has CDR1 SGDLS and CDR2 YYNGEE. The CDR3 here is CASSVSPSGSGLASYEQYF. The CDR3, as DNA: TGTGCCAGCAGCGTTTCGCCTAGCGGGAGCGGGTTAGCGTCCTACGAGCAGTACTTC.